Below, 10 T cell receptor beta chains from the same sample are listed, as sequenced in a study of T cell clones after liver transplantation. The repertoire was sequenced with immunoSEQ multiplex PCR; TCRdb's copy has only in-frame clones and lacks some. Here the sample spans 95,000 to 110,000 clones, around 83% being singletons. The starting material was CD4+ T cells from blood, obtained before liver transplant. The receptors stem from a human donor who received a liver transplant.

CDR3 in amino acids: CASGATSEVGELFF. CDR3 DNA: TGTGCCAGCGGCGCTACTAGCGAAGTCGGGGAGCTGTTTTTT. The chain carries TRBV7-8 and TRBJ2-2; 7 positions agree with TRBD2. Germline CDR1 is SGHVS and CDR2 is FQNEAQ. Losses at the gene ends were 8 bases for V and 7 bases for J; bases not matched to a gene: 10. CDR3 length: 14 amino acids.

This sequence joins TRBV5-4 and TRBJ1-3; a possible D gene is TRBD1 (5 bases). Trimming took 2 bases from V and 0 from J, leaving 9 bases between them. The CDR3 sequence is 15 residues long. Per the germline V gene, CDR1 is SGHNT and CDR2 is YYREEE (reference sequence). DNA for the CDR3: TGTGCCAGCAGCTTCGACGGGACCTCTGGAAACACCATATATTTT. It specifies CASSFDGTSGNTIYF.

The J gene is TRBJ2-6, the V gene TRBV19; D uncertain. Germline V gene data show CDR1 as LNHDA and CDR2 as SQIVND (reference sequence). This CDR3 has 16 amino acids. Trimming pared 0 bases from V and 4 bases from J, leaving 10 bases between. CDR3 sequence reads: CASSIDRREGANVLTF. The CDR3 region has the DNA TGTGCCAGTAGTATAGATAGAAGGGAAGGGGCCAACGTCCTGACTTTC.

Of note for this clone: This CDR3 is also generated by other DNA sequences in the sample. The V gene is TRBV19, the J gene TRBJ1-5; the D is unclear. CDR3 length: 12 amino acids. CDR1 and CDR2 (germline): LNHDA, SQIVND (reference sequence). Trimming cost V 3 bases and J 4 bases, with 4 bases left between them. The CDR3 DNA reads TGTGCCAGTAGTATTTCGAATCAGCCCCAGCATTTT. Protein product: CASSISNQPQHF.

This clone showed up just a few times. The rearrangement links TRBV19 to TRBJ1-5; tentatively, D is TRBD1 (5 bases). CDR1 and CDR2 (germline): LNHDA, SQIVND (reference sequence). This CDR3 contains 15 residues. V was trimmed by 6 bases and J by 4 bases, leaving 16 bases between them. CDR3 sequence reads: CASSPTGTRNQPQHF. The DNA of the CDR3 is TGTGCCAGTAGCCCGACGGGGACCAGGAATCAGCCCCAGCATTTT.

The gene calls are TRBV11-2 and TRBJ2-1; TRBD2 might be the D (5 bases). The germline V gene has CDR1 SGHAT and CDR2 FQNNGV. Deletions cut 0 bases from V and 5 bases from J, with 20 bases between. The CDR3 contains 18 residues. In DNA, the CDR3 is TGTGCCAGCAGCTTAGAAGAACCCTATAGCGCTTTCGACAATGAGCAGTTCTTC. It specifies CASSLEEPYSAFDNEQFF.

The CDR3 region has the DNA TGTGCCAGCAGTAACAGGGGGCGAGCTGGGGAGCTGTTTTTT. Translated, it gives CASSNRGRAGELFF. The gene calls are TRBV6-1 and TRBJ2-2; 9 positions match TRBD1. The germline V gene has CDR1 MNHNS and CDR2 SASEGT. With 5 bases clipped from V and 8 bases from J, the junction kept 6 bases outside the gene matches. The length of the CDR3 is 14 residues.

The V and J genes are TRBV19 and TRBJ2-5; TRBD1 might be the D (6 bases). The germline CDR1 and CDR2 sequences are LNHDA and SQIVND (reference sequence). Between the trimmed V and J ends, which lost 1 base and 4 bases, there was a span of 13 bases. The CDR3 loop spans 15 amino acids. CDR3 region: CASSIAPGTTETQYF. The CDR3 nucleotides read TGTGCCAGTAGTATAGCGCCCGGGACAACAGAGACCCAGTACTTC.

The chain is built from TRBV14 and TRBJ1-3; no definite D call. V lost 1 base, J lost 4 bases, and 8 bases lay in between. Per the germline V gene, CDR1 is SGHDN and CDR2 is FVKESK. This CDR3 is built from 14 residues. CDR3 nucleotide sequence: TGTGCCAGCAGCCAAGGCAGGTCCGGAAACACCATATATTTT. It yields the protein CASSQGRSGNTIYF.

In nucleotides, the CDR3 is TGTGCCAGCGGCGACCTGGCTTACGAGCAGTACTTC. Its protein product is CASGDLAYEQYF. This chain links TRBV6-5 with TRBJ2-7; D unresolved. CDR1 and CDR2 (germline): MNHEY, SVGAGI. With 8 bases removed from V and 4 bases from J, the gap between germline ends came to 12 bases. The CDR3 consists of 12 residues.